A selection of T cell receptor beta chains follows, all from one sample in a study of blood T cell repertoires in COVID-19. The protocol was immunoSEQ multiplex PCR, while the TCRdb copy is restricted to in-frame clones and leaves out a portion. Seen here are approximately 220,000 clones, around 82% observed once, and the top ten hold roughly 5%. The sequencing sample was made of PBMCs or T cells enriched from blood (not recorded which). The origin of the receptors is a woman in her fifties or sixties who had been exposed to COVID-19. Both conserved end residues are part of each CDR3. D genes are given only for firm matches. Clone size is shown for a subset of rows, as once, few, many or a class of expanded clone.

cdr3_nt: TGTGCCAGCAGCCGCCGTGGGGGGGCGCCTACCTATGGCTACACCTTC
cdr3_aa: CASSRRGGAPTYGYTF
clone_size: NA
d_call: NA
j_call: TRBJ1-2
cdr3_length: 16
v_call: TRBV28

cdr3_nt: TGTGCCAGCCTTCCCCCACCCGGGATGGGTAATGAAAAACTGTTTTTT
cdr3_aa: CASLPPPGMGNEKLFF
clone_size: NA
d_call: NA
j_call: TRBJ1-4
cdr3_length: 16
v_call: TRBV7-9

cdr3_nt: TGTGCCAGTAGATTAGACACAGGATTGAACACTGAAGCTTTCTTT
cdr3_aa: CASRLDTGLNTEAFF
clone_size: once
d_call: NA
j_call: TRBJ1-1
cdr3_length: 15
v_call: TRBV19

cdr3_nt: TGTGCCAGCAGTTTTATCAGGGGCCCTAATAGCGGGGTATACAATGAGCAGTTCTTC
cdr3_aa: CASSFIRGPNSGVYNEQFF
clone_size: NA
d_call: TRBD2
j_call: TRBJ2-1
cdr3_length: 19
v_call: TRBV6-2/TRBV6-3

cdr3_nt: TGTGCCAGCAATCACCGGACTAGCGGGGGAAACACAGATACGCAGTATTTT
cdr3_aa: CASNHRTSGGNTDTQYF
clone_size: NA
d_call: TRBD2
j_call: TRBJ2-3
cdr3_length: 17
v_call: TRBV28

cdr3_nt: TGTGCCAGCAGCTTAAGGGCGGGGGCAGGTTTGGGCGAGCAGTACTTC
cdr3_aa: CASSLRAGAGLGEQYF
clone_size: NA
d_call: NA
j_call: TRBJ2-7
cdr3_length: 16
v_call: TRBV7-3

cdr3_nt: TGTGCCAGCAGTCTCCTCGACGAGCAGTACTTC
cdr3_aa: CASSLLDEQYF
clone_size: NA
d_call: NA
j_call: TRBJ2-7
cdr3_length: 11
v_call: TRBV28

cdr3_nt: TGCGCCAGCAGTGAGCAAGGGACGGAGGCTAGCGGGGGGACGAAGACTTACAATGAGCAGTTCTTC
cdr3_aa: CASSEQGTEASGGTKTYNEQFF
clone_size: NA
d_call: TRBD2
j_call: TRBJ2-1
cdr3_length: 22
v_call: TRBV10-1

cdr3_nt: TGTGCCGCACAAAGCGGGGGGAGGATCGGGGAGCTGTTTTTT
cdr3_aa: CAAQSGGRIGELFF
clone_size: NA
d_call: TRBD2
j_call: TRBJ2-2
cdr3_length: 14
v_call: TRBV6-5

cdr3_nt: TGTGCCAGCAGTGAAGACGTACGGAAGAGGACAGATACGCAGTATTTT
cdr3_aa: CASSEDVRKRTDTQYF
clone_size: NA
d_call: NA
j_call: TRBJ2-3
cdr3_length: 16
v_call: TRBV6-1

cdr3_nt: TGTGCCAGCAGCGTAACTTCTAGCGGGGAGCAGTTCTTC
cdr3_aa: CASSVTSSGEQFF
clone_size: NA
d_call: TRBD2
j_call: TRBJ2-1
cdr3_length: 13
v_call: TRBV9

cdr3_nt: TGTGCCAGCAGGGGCCCTAACTATGGCTACACCTTC
cdr3_aa: CASRGPNYGYTF
clone_size: once
d_call: NA
j_call: TRBJ1-2
cdr3_length: 12
v_call: TRBV28

cdr3_nt: TGCGCCAGCAGCGGGGGGACCGGCCCCTACAATGAGCAGTTCTTC
cdr3_aa: CASSGGTGPYNEQFF
clone_size: NA
d_call: NA
j_call: TRBJ2-1
cdr3_length: 15
v_call: TRBV5-1

cdr3_nt: TGCGCCAGCAGCTTGGGACAGGGCGCGACCTACGAGCAGTACTTC
cdr3_aa: CASSLGQGATYEQYF
clone_size: NA
d_call: TRBD1
j_call: TRBJ2-7
cdr3_length: 15
v_call: TRBV5-1

cdr3_nt: TGTGCCAGCATACTAGCGGGGACTCTAAGCACAGATACGCAGTATTTT
cdr3_aa: CASILAGTLSTDTQYF
clone_size: NA
d_call: TRBD2
j_call: TRBJ2-3
cdr3_length: 16
v_call: TRBV7-2

cdr3_nt: TGTGCCAGCAGCTTAGCTCAACCGGGGAGGGGCGGGGAGCTGTTTTTT
cdr3_aa: CASSLAQPGRGGELFF
clone_size: NA
d_call: TRBD2
j_call: TRBJ2-2
cdr3_length: 16
v_call: TRBV7-2

cdr3_nt: TGTGCCACCACACTTGGACTAGCGGGGGGGCTCGGGGAGCTGTTTTTT
cdr3_aa: CATTLGLAGGLGELFF
clone_size: NA
d_call: TRBD2
j_call: TRBJ2-2
cdr3_length: 16
v_call: TRBV10-3

cdr3_nt: TGTGCCAGCTCACCACGGGGCAGGGACAAATATGGCTACACCTTC
cdr3_aa: CASSPRGRDKYGYTF
clone_size: NA
d_call: NA
j_call: TRBJ1-2
cdr3_length: 15
v_call: TRBV18

cdr3_nt: TGTGCCAGCAAGGTTGGGCAGTCTTCACCCCTCCACTTT
cdr3_aa: CASKVGQSSPLHF
clone_size: NA
d_call: NA
j_call: TRBJ1-6
cdr3_length: 13
v_call: TRBV6-1

cdr3_nt: TGTGCCAGCAGCTTAGCGCTCGGGGGTGTAGCGAATGGCTACACCTTC
cdr3_aa: CASSLALGGVANGYTF
clone_size: few
d_call: NA
j_call: TRBJ1-2
cdr3_length: 16
v_call: TRBV7-9

cdr3_nt: TGTGCCAGCAGCTCCTTCGGGGAGGCCACCGGGCAGTACTTC
cdr3_aa: CASSSFGEATGQYF
clone_size: NA
d_call: NA
j_call: TRBJ2-7
cdr3_length: 14
v_call: TRBV7-8

cdr3_nt: TGTGCCAGCAGTAAGGGGGACCTTCGGTTCAGTTTT
cdr3_aa: CASSKGDLRFSF
clone_size: NA
d_call: NA
j_call: TRBJ2-3
cdr3_length: 12
v_call: TRBV27

cdr3_nt: TGCAGCGTTGTGGAAACAGGGAATCAGCCCCAGCATTTT
cdr3_aa: CSVVETGNQPQHF
clone_size: NA
d_call: NA
j_call: TRBJ1-5
cdr3_length: 13
v_call: TRBV29-1

cdr3_nt: TGTGCCAGCAGTGACTCAGGAGTCAATGAGCAGTTCTTC
cdr3_aa: CASSDSGVNEQFF
clone_size: NA
d_call: NA
j_call: TRBJ2-1
cdr3_length: 13
v_call: TRBV6-4

cdr3_nt: TGTGCCAGCAGTTACCAAGCGGGGGGCACTACAGAGACCCAGTACTTC
cdr3_aa: CASSYQAGGTTETQYF
clone_size: NA
d_call: TRBD2
j_call: TRBJ2-5
cdr3_length: 16
v_call: TRBV28

cdr3_nt: TGTGCCAGCAGTCTAGGGACAACCAACTATGCCTTC
cdr3_aa: CASSLGTTNYAF
clone_size: NA
d_call: NA
j_call: TRBJ1-2
cdr3_length: 12
v_call: TRBV2

cdr3_nt: TGTGCCAGCAGTTTAGGAGTTTTCGGTGAAGCTTTCTTT
cdr3_aa: CASSLGVFGEAFF
clone_size: NA
d_call: NA
j_call: TRBJ1-1
cdr3_length: 13
v_call: TRBV28

cdr3_nt: TGTGCCAGCAGTCGAGCCCGGGGGGGCGTAACTAATGAGCAGTTCTTC
cdr3_aa: CASSRARGGVTNEQFF
clone_size: NA
d_call: TRBD2
j_call: TRBJ2-1
cdr3_length: 16
v_call: TRBV28

cdr3_nt: TGTGCCAGCAGCCCGGGACTAGCCCTCTACGAGCAGTACTTC
cdr3_aa: CASSPGLALYEQYF
clone_size: few
d_call: TRBD2
j_call: TRBJ2-7
cdr3_length: 14
v_call: TRBV3-1/TRBV3-2

cdr3_nt: TGTGCCAGCAGCGTTGAAGGAGGCATTCAGTACTTC
cdr3_aa: CASSVEGGIQYF
clone_size: NA
d_call: NA
j_call: TRBJ2-4
cdr3_length: 12
v_call: TRBV9

cdr3_nt: TGTGCCAGCAGCTTGGAGGCCAGGGCCGAGACCCAGTACTTC
cdr3_aa: CASSLEARAETQYF
clone_size: NA
d_call: NA
j_call: TRBJ2-5
cdr3_length: 14
v_call: TRBV5-5

cdr3_nt: TGTGCCAGCAGTTTTTCGGAGGCAGGAGTTTCACCCCTCCACTTT
cdr3_aa: CASSFSEAGVSPLHF
clone_size: NA
d_call: NA
j_call: TRBJ1-6
cdr3_length: 15
v_call: TRBV28

cdr3_nt: TGTGCCAGCTCACCGGCCGGGACAGACGCTTTCTTT
cdr3_aa: CASSPAGTDAFF
clone_size: NA
d_call: TRBD1
j_call: TRBJ1-1
cdr3_length: 12
v_call: TRBV18

cdr3_nt: TGTGCCATCAGTGAGGTGCGATTATCAGGCTACACCTTC
cdr3_aa: CAISEVRLSGYTF
clone_size: once
d_call: NA
j_call: TRBJ1-2
cdr3_length: 13
v_call: TRBV10-3

cdr3_nt: TGTGCCAGTAGCCCTTCTGCACAGGGCTTCGGTAACTATGGCTACACCTTC
cdr3_aa: CASSPSAQGFGNYGYTF
clone_size: NA
d_call: NA
j_call: TRBJ1-2
cdr3_length: 17
v_call: TRBV19

cdr3_nt: TGTGCCAGCAGCCCATACAGGGTGGTATCTGGAAACACCATATATTTT
cdr3_aa: CASSPYRVVSGNTIYF
clone_size: NA
d_call: NA
j_call: TRBJ1-3
cdr3_length: 16
v_call: TRBV7-8

cdr3_nt: TGTGCCAGCAGACACCCCGGGACAGGGGTCACAGATACGCAGTATTTT
cdr3_aa: CASRHPGTGVTDTQYF
clone_size: NA
d_call: TRBD1
j_call: TRBJ2-3
cdr3_length: 16
v_call: TRBV11-2

cdr3_nt: TGTGCCAGCAGTTCTGGGGAGCAGGATGAGCAGTACTTC
cdr3_aa: CASSSGEQDEQYF
clone_size: NA
d_call: NA
j_call: TRBJ2-7
cdr3_length: 13
v_call: TRBV12-3/TRBV12-4

cdr3_nt: TGTGCCAGCAGCTTAGAACGAGTGGAGACCCAGTACTTC
cdr3_aa: CASSLERVETQYF
clone_size: NA
d_call: NA
j_call: TRBJ2-5
cdr3_length: 13
v_call: TRBV11-2

cdr3_nt: TGTGCCAGCAGCTTGGACAGGAACGAAGCTTTCTTT
cdr3_aa: CASSLDRNEAFF
clone_size: NA
d_call: TRBD1
j_call: TRBJ1-1
cdr3_length: 12
v_call: TRBV13

cdr3_nt: TGTGCCAGCAGCCTCAGTGCTGAAGCTTTCTTT
cdr3_aa: CASSLSAEAFF
clone_size: NA
d_call: NA
j_call: TRBJ1-1
cdr3_length: 11
v_call: TRBV7-9